This T cell receptor (beta chain) emerged from a study of cytomegalovirus exposure and HLA in healthy donors. At the level of the study: Of all 380 or so donors who were genotyped, roughly 85% belonged to the Caucasian-associated ancestry cluster.

Broader study findings: Researchers counted around 180 TCR beta chains as cytomegalovirus-associated. According to reports, the classifier identified cytomegalovirus status with high specificity and sensitivity. Trimming of TCR beta V- and J-genes showed a link, identified in a later analysis, to a missense DCLRE1C variant.

The primer mix had 60 Vbeta and 13 Jbeta primers. Sequencing used immunoSEQ multiplex PCR; TCRdb keeps in-frame clones, though not all of them. The sample has 100,000 to 150,000 clones; over 60% are singletons. Concerning this clone itself: Its antigen is as yet unknown.

Germline V lookup: CDR1 MDHEN, CDR2 SYDVKM. This CDR3 has 13 amino acids. V lost 6 bases to trimming and J lost 3 bases, with 9 bases between them. The source material was PBMCs. This receptor was identified in a woman between 55 and 75 years old in good health and CMV-seronegative. The V gene is TRBV28, the J gene TRBJ2-4; D not resolved. In nucleotides, the CDR3 is TGTGCCAGCAGCCACATCGACAAAAACATTCAGTACTTC. This gives the protein CASSHIDKNIQYF.